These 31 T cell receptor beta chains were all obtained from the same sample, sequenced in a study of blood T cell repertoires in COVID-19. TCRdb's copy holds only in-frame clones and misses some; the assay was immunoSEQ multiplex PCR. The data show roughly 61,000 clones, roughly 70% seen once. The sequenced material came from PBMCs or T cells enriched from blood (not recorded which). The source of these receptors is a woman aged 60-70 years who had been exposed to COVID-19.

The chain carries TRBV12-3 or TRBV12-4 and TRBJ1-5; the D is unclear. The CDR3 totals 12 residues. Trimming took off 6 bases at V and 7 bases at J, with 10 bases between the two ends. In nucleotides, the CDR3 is TGTGCCAGCAGCCCCACGCGCCAGCCCCAGCATTTT. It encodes CASSPTRQPQHF.

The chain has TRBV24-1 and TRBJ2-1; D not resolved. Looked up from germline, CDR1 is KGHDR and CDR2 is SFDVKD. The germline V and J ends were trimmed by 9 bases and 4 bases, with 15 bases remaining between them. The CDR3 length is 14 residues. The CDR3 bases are TGTGCCACCTCCGGCACACTAATATACAATGAGCAGTTCTTC. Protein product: CATSGTLIYNEQFF.

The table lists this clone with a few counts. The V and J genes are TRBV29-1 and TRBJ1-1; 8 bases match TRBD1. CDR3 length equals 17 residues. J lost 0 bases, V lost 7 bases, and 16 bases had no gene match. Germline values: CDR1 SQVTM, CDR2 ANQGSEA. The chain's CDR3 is CSAAISARGPLNTEAFF. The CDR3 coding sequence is TGCAGCGCTGCGATCTCGGCCAGGGGGCCCTTGAACACTGAAGCTTTCTTT. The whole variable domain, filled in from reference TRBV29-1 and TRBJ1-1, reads SAVISQKPSRDICQRGTSLTIQCQVDSQVTMMFWYRQQPGQSLTLIATANQGSEATYESGFVIDKFPISRPNLTFSTLTVSNMSPEDSSIYLCSAAISARGPLNTEAFFGQGTRLTVV.

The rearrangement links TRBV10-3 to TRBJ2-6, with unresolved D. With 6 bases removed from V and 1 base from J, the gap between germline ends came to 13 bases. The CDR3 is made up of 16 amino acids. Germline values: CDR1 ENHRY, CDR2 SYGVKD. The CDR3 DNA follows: TGTGCCATCAGAGCTGCTTTGTTTTCTGGGGCCAACGTCCTGACTTTC. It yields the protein CAIRAALFSGANVLTF.

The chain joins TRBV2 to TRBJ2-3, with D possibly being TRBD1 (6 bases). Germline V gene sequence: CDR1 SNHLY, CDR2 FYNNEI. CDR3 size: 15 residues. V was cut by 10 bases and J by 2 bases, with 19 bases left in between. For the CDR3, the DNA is TGTGCCAACAAGCAGGGTACAGGGTTCACAGATACGCAGTATTTT. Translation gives CANKQGTGFTDTQYF.

CDR3 amino acids: CASSLSGISEAFF. CDR3 sequence (DNA): TGTGCCAGCAGTTTATCAGGGATTTCTGAAGCTTTCTTT. The genes are TRBV28 and TRBJ1-1; weak D call: TRBD1 (5 bases). The CDR3 is 13 residues long. Trimming took 1 base from V and 6 from J, leaving 9 bases between them. Looked up from germline, CDR1 is MDHEN and CDR2 is SYDVKM. Together with reference TRBV28 and TRBJ1-1, the CDR3 gives the full variable domain: DVKVTQSSRYLVKRTGEKVFLECVQDMDHENMFWYRQDPGLGLRLIYFSYDVKMKEKGDIPEGYSVSREKKERFSLILESASTNQTSMYLCASSLSGISEAFFGQGTRLTVV.

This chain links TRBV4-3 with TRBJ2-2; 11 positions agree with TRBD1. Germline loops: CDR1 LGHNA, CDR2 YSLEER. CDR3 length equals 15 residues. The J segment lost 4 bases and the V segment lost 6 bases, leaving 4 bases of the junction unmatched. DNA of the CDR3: TGCGCCAGCAGTTCCGGGACAGGGGGCACCGGGGAGCTGTTTTTT. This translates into CASSSGTGGTGELFF.

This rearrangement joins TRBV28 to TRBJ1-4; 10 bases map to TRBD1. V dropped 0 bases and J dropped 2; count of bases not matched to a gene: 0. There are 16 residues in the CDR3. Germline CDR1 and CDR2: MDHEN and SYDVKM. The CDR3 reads CASSLWDRGTNEKLFF. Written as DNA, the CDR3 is TGTGCCAGCAGTTTATGGGACAGGGGGACTAATGAAAAACTGTTTTTT.

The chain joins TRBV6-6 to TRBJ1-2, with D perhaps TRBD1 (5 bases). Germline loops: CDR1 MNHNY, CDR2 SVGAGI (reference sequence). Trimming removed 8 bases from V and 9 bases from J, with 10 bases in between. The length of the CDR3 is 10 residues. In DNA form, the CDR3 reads TGTGCCAGCTCGCGGGACCGCTACACCTTC. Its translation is CASSRDRYTF.

The chain's CDR3 is CASNLGDYGYTF. The CDR3 region has the DNA TGTGCCAGCAACCTAGGGGACTATGGCTACACCTTC. The chain joins TRBV21-1 to TRBJ1-2; the D call in the table, TRBD1, was not verified against the DNA. TRBV21-1 constitutes a pseudogene. CDR3 length: 12 amino acids.

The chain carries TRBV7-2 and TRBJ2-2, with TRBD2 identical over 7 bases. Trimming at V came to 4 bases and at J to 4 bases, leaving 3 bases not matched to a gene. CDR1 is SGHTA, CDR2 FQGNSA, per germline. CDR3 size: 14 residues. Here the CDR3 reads CASSSLAGTGELFF. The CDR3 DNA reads TGTGCCAGCAGCTCCTTAGCGGGCACCGGGGAGCTGTTTTTT.

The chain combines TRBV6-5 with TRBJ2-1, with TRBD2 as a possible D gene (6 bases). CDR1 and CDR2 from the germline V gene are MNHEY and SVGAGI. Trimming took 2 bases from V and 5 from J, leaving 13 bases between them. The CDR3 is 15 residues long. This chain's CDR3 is CASSYGLALDNEQFF. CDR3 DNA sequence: TGTGCCAGCAGTTACGGTCTAGCGTTGGACAATGAGCAGTTCTTC.

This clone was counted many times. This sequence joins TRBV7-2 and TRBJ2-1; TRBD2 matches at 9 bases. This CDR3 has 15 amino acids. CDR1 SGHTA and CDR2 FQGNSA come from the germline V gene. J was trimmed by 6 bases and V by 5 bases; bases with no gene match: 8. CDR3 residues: CASSPILAGSNEQFF. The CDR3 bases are TGTGCCAGCAGCCCCATCCTAGCGGGGTCCAATGAGCAGTTCTTC.

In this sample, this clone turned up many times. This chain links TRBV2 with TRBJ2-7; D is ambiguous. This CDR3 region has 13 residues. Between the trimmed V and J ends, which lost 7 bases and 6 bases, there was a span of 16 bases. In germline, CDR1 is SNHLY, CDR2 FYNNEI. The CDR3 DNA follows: TGTGCCAGCACTTGGGCAGGATACGGCGAGCAGTACTTC. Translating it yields CASTWAGYGEQYF. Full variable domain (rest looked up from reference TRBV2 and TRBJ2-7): EPEVTQTPSHQVTQMGQEVILRCVPISNHLYFYWYRQILGQKVEFLVSFYNNEISEKSEIFDDQFSVERPDGSNFTLKIRSTKLEDSAMYFCASTWAGYGEQYFGPGTRLTVT.

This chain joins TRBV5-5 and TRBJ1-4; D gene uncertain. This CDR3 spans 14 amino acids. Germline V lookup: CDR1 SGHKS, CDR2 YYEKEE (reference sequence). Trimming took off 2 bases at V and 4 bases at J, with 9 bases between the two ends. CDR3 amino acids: CASSFSRDNEKLFF. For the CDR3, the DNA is TGTGCCAGCAGCTTCAGTCGGGATAATGAAAAACTGTTTTTT.

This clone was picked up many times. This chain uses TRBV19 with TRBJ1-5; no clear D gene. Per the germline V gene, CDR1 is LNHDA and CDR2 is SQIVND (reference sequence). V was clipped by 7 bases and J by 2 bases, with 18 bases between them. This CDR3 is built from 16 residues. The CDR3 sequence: CASTASPSFGNQPQHF. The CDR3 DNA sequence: TGTGCCAGTACCGCAAGCCCCTCCTTCGGCAATCAGCCCCAGCATTTT.

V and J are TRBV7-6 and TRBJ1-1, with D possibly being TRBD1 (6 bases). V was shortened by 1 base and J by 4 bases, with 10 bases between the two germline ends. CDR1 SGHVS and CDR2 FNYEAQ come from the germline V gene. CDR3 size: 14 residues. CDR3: CASSLEGRGTEAFF. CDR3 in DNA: TGTGCCAGCAGCTTAGAGGGCAGGGGCACTGAAGCTTTCTTT.

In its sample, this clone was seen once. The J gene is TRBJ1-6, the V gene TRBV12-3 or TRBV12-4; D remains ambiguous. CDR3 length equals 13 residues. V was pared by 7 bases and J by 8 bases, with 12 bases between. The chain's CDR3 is CASKLDGDSPLHF. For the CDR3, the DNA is TGTGCCAGCAAGTTGGACGGGGATTCACCCCTCCACTTT.

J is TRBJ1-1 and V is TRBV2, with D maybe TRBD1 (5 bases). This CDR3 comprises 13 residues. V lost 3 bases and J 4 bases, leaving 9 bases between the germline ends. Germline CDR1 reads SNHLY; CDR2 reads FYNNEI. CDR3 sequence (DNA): TGTGCCAGCAGTGATGGCAGGGTCACTGAAGCTTTCTTT. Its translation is CASSDGRVTEAFF.

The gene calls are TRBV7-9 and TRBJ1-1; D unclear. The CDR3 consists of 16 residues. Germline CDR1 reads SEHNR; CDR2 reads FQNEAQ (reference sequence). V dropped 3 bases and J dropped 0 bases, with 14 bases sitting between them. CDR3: CASSFGLIAVNTEAFF. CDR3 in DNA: TGTGCCAGCAGCTTCGGGTTAATTGCCGTGAACACTGAAGCTTTCTTT.

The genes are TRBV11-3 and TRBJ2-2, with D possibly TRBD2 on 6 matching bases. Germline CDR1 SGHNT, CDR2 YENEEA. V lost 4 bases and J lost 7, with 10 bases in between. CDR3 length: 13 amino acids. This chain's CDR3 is CASSSWRGGELFF. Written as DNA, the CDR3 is TGTGCCAGCAGCTCTTGGCGGGGCGGGGAGCTGTTTTTT. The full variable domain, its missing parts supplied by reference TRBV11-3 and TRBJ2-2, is EAGVVQSPRYKIIEKKQPVAFWCNPISGHNTLYWYLQNLGQGPELLIRYENEEAVDDSQLPKDRFSAERLKGVDSTLKIQPAELGDSAVYLCASSSWRGGELFFGEGSRLTVL.

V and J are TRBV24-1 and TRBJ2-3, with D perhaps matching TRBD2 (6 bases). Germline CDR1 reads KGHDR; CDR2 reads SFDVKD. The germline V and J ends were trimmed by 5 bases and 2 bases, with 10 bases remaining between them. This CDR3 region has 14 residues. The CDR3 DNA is TGTGCCACCAGTGGGGCGGGACCCACAGATACGCAGTATTTT. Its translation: CATSGAGPTDTQYF.

Here the CDR3 DNA reads TGTGCCAGCAGCACACAGGGTAGGACTGAAGCTTTCTTT. Its protein is CASSTQGRTEAFF. J is TRBJ1-1 and V is TRBV11-2; tentative D call: TRBD1 (6 bases). Trimming took 5 bases from V and 5 from J, leaving 12 bases between them. Per the germline V gene, CDR1 is SGHAT and CDR2 is FQNNGV. The CDR3 has 13 residues.

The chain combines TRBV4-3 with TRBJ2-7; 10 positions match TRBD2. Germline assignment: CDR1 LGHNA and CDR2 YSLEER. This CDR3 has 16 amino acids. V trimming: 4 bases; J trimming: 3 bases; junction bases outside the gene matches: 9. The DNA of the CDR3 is TGCGCCAGCAGCCCCGAACTGACTAGCGGGTACTACGAGCAGTACTTC. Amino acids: CASSPELTSGYYEQYF.

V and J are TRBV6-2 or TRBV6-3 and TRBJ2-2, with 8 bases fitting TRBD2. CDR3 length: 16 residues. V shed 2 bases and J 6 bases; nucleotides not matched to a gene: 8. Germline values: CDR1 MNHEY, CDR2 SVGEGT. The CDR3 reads CASSYEGGRLAGELFF. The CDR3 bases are TGTGCCAGCAGTTACGAGGGCGGGAGGCTCGCCGGGGAGCTGTTTTTT.

The DNA for the CDR3 is TGTGCCAGTGAGGACAGGGGATACGGCTACACCTTC. Translating gives CASEDRGYGYTF. The rearrangement links TRBV19 to TRBJ1-2; 9 nucleotides align to TRBD1. Germline-derived CDR1 and CDR2 are LNHDA and SQIVND (reference sequence). There are 12 residues in the CDR3. Germline trimming cut 8 bases from V and 8 bases from J; bases unmatched to any gene: 6.

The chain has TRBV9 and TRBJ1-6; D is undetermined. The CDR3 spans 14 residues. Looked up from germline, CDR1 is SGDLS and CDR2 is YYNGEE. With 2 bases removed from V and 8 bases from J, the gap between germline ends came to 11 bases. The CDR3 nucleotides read TGTGCCAGCAGCGTCCGGAGAGCAGATTCACCCCTCCACTTT. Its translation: CASSVRRADSPLHF.

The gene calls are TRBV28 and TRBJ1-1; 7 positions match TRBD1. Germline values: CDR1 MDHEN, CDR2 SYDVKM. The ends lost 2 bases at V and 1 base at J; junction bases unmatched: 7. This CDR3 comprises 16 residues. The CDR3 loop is CASSLTGQPENTEAFF. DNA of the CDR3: TGTGCCAGCAGTTTAACGGGACAGCCGGAGAACACTGAAGCTTTCTTT. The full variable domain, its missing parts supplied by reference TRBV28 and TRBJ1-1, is DVKVTQSSRYLVKRTGEKVFLECVQDMDHENMFWYRQDPGLGLRLIYFSYDVKMKEKGDIPEGYSVSREKKERFSLILESASTNQTSMYLCASSLTGQPENTEAFFGQGTRLTVV.

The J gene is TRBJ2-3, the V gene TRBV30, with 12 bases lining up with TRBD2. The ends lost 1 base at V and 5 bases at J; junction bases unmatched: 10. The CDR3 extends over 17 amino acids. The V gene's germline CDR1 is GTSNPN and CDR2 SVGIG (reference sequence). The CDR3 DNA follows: TGTGCCTGGAGTGATCCGGCTAGCGGGGGGGCCGGAGATACGCAGTATTTT. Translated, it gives CAWSDPASGGAGDTQYF.

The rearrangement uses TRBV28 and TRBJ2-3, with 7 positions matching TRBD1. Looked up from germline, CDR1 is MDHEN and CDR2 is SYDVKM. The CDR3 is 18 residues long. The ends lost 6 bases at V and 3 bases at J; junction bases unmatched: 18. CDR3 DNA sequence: TGTGCCAGCAGCCGGGCATCTATTAACAGGGGCTGGACAGATACGCAGTATTTT. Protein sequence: CASSRASINRGWTDTQYF.

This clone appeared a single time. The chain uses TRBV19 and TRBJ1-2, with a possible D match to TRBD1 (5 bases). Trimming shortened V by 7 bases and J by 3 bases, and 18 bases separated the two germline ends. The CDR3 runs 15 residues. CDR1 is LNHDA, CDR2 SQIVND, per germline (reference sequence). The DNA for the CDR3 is TGTGCCAGTACCCCCATGGAGGGGCGCGACTATGGCTACACCTTC. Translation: CASTPMEGRDYGYTF.